The 18 T cell receptor beta chains listed next were all sequenced from one sample in a study of blood T cell repertoires in COVID-19. Sequencing was performed with immunoSEQ multiplex PCR; in TCRdb, only in-frame clones are kept and a portion is missing. The data show a few hundred thousand clones, with more than 75% seen just once and 8.5% to 12% held by the top ten. Specimen: peripheral blood. The receptors derive from a woman aged 25 to 39 with COVID-19, enrolled during active disease.

V usage is TRBV6-5 and J usage is TRBJ2-2, with unresolved D. This CDR3 contains 12 residues. The germline V and J ends were trimmed by 2 bases and 7 bases, with 5 bases remaining between them. The germline V gene encodes CDR1 MNHEY and CDR2 SVGAGI. CDR3 bases: TGTGCCAGCAGTTACCTCGGCGGGGAGCTGTTTTTT. This codes for CASSYLGGELFF.

The CDR3 reads CASSLAGRDEQYF. CDR3 DNA: TGCGCCAGCAGCTTAGCGGGAAGAGACGAGCAGTACTTC. The rearrangement links TRBV5-1 to TRBJ2-7; TRBD2 matches at 7 bases. Germline loops: CDR1 SGHRS, CDR2 YFSETQ. The CDR3 length is 13 residues. Trimming removed 2 bases from V and 5 bases from J; junction bases left unmatched: 4. The full variable domain, in which reference TRBV5-1 and TRBJ2-7 provide the parts outside the CDR3, is KAGVTQTPRYLIKTRGQQVTLSCSPISGHRSVSWYQQTPGQGLQFLFEYFSETQRNKGNFPGRFSGRQFSNSRSEMNVSTLELGDSALYLCASSLAGRDEQYFGPGTRLTVT.

The chain is built from TRBV6-5 and TRBJ2-1, with D possibly TRBD2 on 6 matching bases. Germline CDR1 is MNHEY and CDR2 is SVGAGI. V was cut by 7 bases and J by 7 bases, with 17 bases left in between. This CDR3 is built from 14 residues. CDR3 sequence reads: CASTWEERVNEQFF. CDR3 sequence (DNA): TGTGCCAGCACCTGGGAGGAACGAGTGAATGAGCAGTTCTTC.

The chain recombines TRBV4-1 with TRBJ2-3, with 12 bases fitting TRBD1. The CDR3 length is 17 residues. Trimming at V came to 4 bases and at J to 4 bases, leaving 9 bases not matched to a gene. CDR1 and CDR2 from the germline V gene are MGHRA and YSYEKL. Here the CDR3 reads CASSLFPGQGAADTQYF. CDR3 nucleotide sequence: TGCGCCAGCAGCCTTTTTCCGGGACAGGGGGCAGCAGATACGCAGTATTTT.

The chain has TRBV11-2 and TRBJ1-3, with D unresolved. V was pared by 5 bases and J by 0 bases, with 2 bases between. This CDR3 contains 12 residues. Germline lookup yields CDR1 SGHAT and CDR2 FQNNGV. The CDR3 here is CASSLSGNTIYF. The CDR3 coding sequence is TGTGCCAGCAGCCTCTCTGGAAACACCATATATTTT.

This chain joins TRBV7-9 and TRBJ2-2; the D gene is possibly TRBD1 (5 bases). CDR3 length: 12 residues. The germline V gene has CDR1 SEHNR and CDR2 FQNEAQ (reference sequence). V lost 4 bases to trimming and J lost 9 bases, with 9 bases between them. This chain's CDR3 is CASSWGGRELFF. CDR3 in DNA: TGTGCCAGCAGCTGGGGCGGCCGGGAGCTGTTTTTT.

The V gene is TRBV5-1, the J gene TRBJ2-5; D is possibly TRBD2 (5 bases). Deletions cut 3 bases from V and 2 bases from J, with 14 bases between. Germline lookup yields CDR1 SGHRS and CDR2 YFSETQ. The CDR3 has 15 residues. The DNA for the CDR3 is TGCGCCAGCAGCTACTGGGGTAGCGCACAAGAGACCCAGTACTTC. It is translated as CASSYWGSAQETQYF.

The CDR3 loop is CAWIRDRYYGYTF. CDR3 nucleotides: TGTGCCTGGATTCGCGACAGATACTATGGCTACACCTTC. This sequence joins TRBV30 and TRBJ1-2; possibly TRBD1 for D (5 bases). Germline lookup yields CDR1 GTSNPN and CDR2 SVGIG (reference sequence). Trimming pared 4 bases from V and 3 bases from J, leaving 12 bases between. This CDR3 region has 13 residues.

The V call is TRBV30, the J call TRBJ2-7, with D perhaps TRBD1 (7 bases). V lost 5 bases and J lost 5, with 19 bases in between. The CDR3 is made up of 14 amino acids. CDR1 is GTSNPN, CDR2 SVGIG, per germline (reference sequence). The CDR3 here is CAWAGTVNLNEQYF. CDR3 coding DNA: TGTGCCTGGGCGGGGACAGTGAACTTGAACGAGCAGTACTTC.

CDR3 sequence: CASSPVAIEAFF. CDR3 nucleotides: TGTGCCAGCAGCCCAGTAGCGATTGAAGCTTTCTTT. The chain couples TRBV7-6 to TRBJ1-1; D remains ambiguous. Between the trimmed V and J ends, which lost 5 bases and 7 bases, there was a span of 11 bases. Germline V lookup: CDR1 SGHVS, CDR2 FNYEAQ. The CDR3 is 12 residues long.

The chain joins TRBV23-1 to TRBJ2-7; possibly TRBD2 for D (5 bases). TRBV23-1 is recorded as an ORF, its role being uncertain. The CDR3 covers 15 residues. The germline V and J ends were trimmed by 3 bases and 6 bases, with 18 bases remaining between them. The CDR3 coding sequence is TGCGCCAGCAGTCAGGTGGTAGCGCGTCCGTCCGAGCAGTACTTC. Its translation is CASSQVVARPSEQYF.

The V gene is TRBV28, the J gene TRBJ1-4, with 7 bases matching TRBD1. With 2 bases clipped from V and 4 bases from J, the junction kept 7 bases outside the gene matches. Per germline, CDR1 MDHEN and CDR2 SYDVKM. There are 16 residues in the CDR3. CDR3 nucleotide sequence: TGTGCCAGCAGTTTACTCGGGACAGCCAGTAATGAAAAACTGTTTTTT. Translated: CASSLLGTASNEKLFF.

This rearrangement joins TRBV7-3 to TRBJ2-3, with TRBD2 matching over 7 bases. CDR1 and CDR2 from the germline V gene are SGHTA and FQGTGA. This CDR3 comprises 15 residues. The V segment lost 5 bases and the J segment 4 bases; nucleotides outside the gene matches: 9. CDR3 nucleotides: TGTGCCAGCAGCCCTTGGGGAGGGGTCTCAGATACGCAGTATTTT. It translates to CASSPWGGVSDTQYF.

The J gene is TRBJ2-3, the V gene TRBV3-1 (or the pseudogene TRBV3-2), with TRBD2 matching over 7 bases. In germline, CDR1 is LGHDT, CDR2 YNNKEL (reference sequence). V trimming: 0 bases; J trimming: 4 bases; junction bases outside the gene matches: 4. This CDR3 contains 15 residues. CDR3 loop: CASSQDGRRADTQYF. For the CDR3, the DNA is TGTGCCAGCAGCCAAGACGGGAGGCGGGCAGATACGCAGTATTTT.

This chain joins TRBV28 and TRBJ2-5, with a possible D match to TRBD2 (5 bases). V gave up 5 bases and J gave up 1 base, with 17 bases separating them. Germline-derived CDR1 and CDR2 are MDHEN and SYDVKM. There are 16 residues in the CDR3. The CDR3 sequence is CASSPRVGMGQETQYF. The CDR3, as DNA: TGTGCCAGCAGTCCGCGGGTGGGGATGGGCCAAGAGACCCAGTACTTC.

The V gene is TRBV2, the J gene TRBJ2-7; 8 bases are a match to TRBD1. CDR3 size: 14 residues. Per the germline V gene, CDR1 is SNHLY and CDR2 is FYNNEI. The ends lost 7 bases at V and 7 bases at J; junction bases unmatched: 12. CDR3 DNA sequence: TGTGCCAGCACCCCGGACAGGGAGCTTGTAGAGCAGTACTTC. It is translated as CASTPDRELVEQYF. The whole variable domain, filled in from reference TRBV2 and TRBJ2-7, reads EPEVTQTPSHQVTQMGQEVILRCVPISNHLYFYWYRQILGQKVEFLVSFYNNEISEKSEIFDDQFSVERPDGSNFTLKIRSTKLEDSAMYFCASTPDRELVEQYFGPGTRLTVT.

The chain couples TRBV5-6 to TRBJ2-1, with 11 bases identical to TRBD2. Germline lookup yields CDR1 SGHDT and CDR2 YYEEEE. The ends lost 2 bases at V and 12 bases at J; junction bases unmatched: 4. This CDR3 has 13 amino acids. In DNA form, the CDR3 reads TGTGCCAGCAGCTTTACTAGCGGGAGTTGGCAGTTCTTC. This encodes CASSFTSGSWQFF.

The chain links TRBV28 to TRBJ2-7; the match to TRBD1 covers 8 bases. After removal of 5 bases from V and 3 bases from J, the junction contained 9 bases not matched to a gene. Germline V gene sequence: CDR1 MDHEN, CDR2 SYDVKM. This CDR3 region has 15 residues. The CDR3 bases are TGTGCCAGCAGTATAACCGGGACAGGTGTCTACGAGCAGTACTTC. Protein: CASSITGTGVYEQYF.